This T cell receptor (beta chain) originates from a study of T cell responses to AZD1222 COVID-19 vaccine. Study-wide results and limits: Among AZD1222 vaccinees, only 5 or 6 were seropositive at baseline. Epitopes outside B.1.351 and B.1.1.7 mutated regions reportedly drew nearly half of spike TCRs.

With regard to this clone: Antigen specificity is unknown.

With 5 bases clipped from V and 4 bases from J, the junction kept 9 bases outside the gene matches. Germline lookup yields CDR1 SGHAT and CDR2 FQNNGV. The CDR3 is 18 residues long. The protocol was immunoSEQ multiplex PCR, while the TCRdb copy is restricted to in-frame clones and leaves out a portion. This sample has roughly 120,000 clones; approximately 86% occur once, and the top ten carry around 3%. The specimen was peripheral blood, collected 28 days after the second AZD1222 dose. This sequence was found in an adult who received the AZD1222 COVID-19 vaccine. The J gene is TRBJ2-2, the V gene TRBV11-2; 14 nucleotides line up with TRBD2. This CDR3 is CASSLGLAGGLVTGELFF. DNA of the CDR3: TGTGCCAGCAGCCTCGGACTAGCGGGGGGCCTGGTCACCGGGGAGCTGTTTTTT.